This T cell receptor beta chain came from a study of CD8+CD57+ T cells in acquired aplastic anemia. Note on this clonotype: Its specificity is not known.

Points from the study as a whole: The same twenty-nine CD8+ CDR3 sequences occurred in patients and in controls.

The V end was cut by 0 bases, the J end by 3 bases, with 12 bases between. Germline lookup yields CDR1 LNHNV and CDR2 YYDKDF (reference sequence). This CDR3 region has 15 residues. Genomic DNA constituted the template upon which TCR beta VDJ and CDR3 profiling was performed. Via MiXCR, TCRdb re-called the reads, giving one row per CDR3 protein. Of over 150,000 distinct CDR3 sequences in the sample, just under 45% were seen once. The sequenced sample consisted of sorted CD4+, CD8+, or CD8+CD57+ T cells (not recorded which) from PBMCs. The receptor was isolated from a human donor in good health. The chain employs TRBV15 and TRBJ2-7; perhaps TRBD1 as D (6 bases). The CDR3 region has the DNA TGTGCCACCAGCAGAGATCCACAGGGAGTCTACGAGCAGTACTTC. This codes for CATSRDPQGVYEQYF.